The 11 T cell receptor beta chains in this list originate from one sample, sequenced in a study of blood T cells in healthy people across ages. For the second PCR, which ran for about 6 to 11 cycles, a sample-barcoded 5' primer and a J-beta primer mix were used. One entry per CDR3 protein, called by TCRdb with MiXCR from the 5' RACE reads. The sample has 800,000 to 900,000 distinct CDR3 sequences; about 62% are singletons. The sample comprised blood. The receptors derive from a man younger than 45 in good health.

This clonotype turned up a few times. The gene calls are TRBV6-1 and TRBJ1-1; D gene uncertain. CDR1 and CDR2 from the germline V gene are MNHNS and SASEGT. CDR3 length: 15 residues. V shed 6 bases and J shed 1 base, with 15 bases lying between them. CDR3 amino acids: CASSHKQGANTEAFF. The CDR3 bases are TGTGCCAGCAGCCATAAACAAGGCGCGAACACTGAAGCTTTCTTT.

This clonotype was found a few times. The chain recombines TRBV5-6 with TRBJ2-5; 7 positions agree with TRBD1. The length of the CDR3 is 15 residues. The germline gives CDR1 SGHDT, CDR2 YYEEEE. V lost 1 base and J lost 4; bases outside the gene matches: 7. The CDR3 nucleotides are TGTGCCAGCAGCTTGTCCTCCACAGGGGTAGAGACCCAGTACTTC. It encodes CASSLSSTGVETQYF.

The J gene is TRBJ2-7, the V gene TRBV29-1; D is tentatively TRBD1 or TRBD2 (6 bases each). CDR1 and CDR2 (germline): SQVTM, ANQGSEA. Trimming cost V 3 bases and J 2 bases, with 17 bases left between them. This CDR3 spans 15 amino acids. The CDR3 nucleotides read TGCAGCGTTGATACAGGGACTTCCCGAACCTACGAGCAGTACTTC. Protein: CSVDTGTSRTYEQYF.

As regards this clonotype: A junction boundary mismatches the germline segment, possibly from a read error. The chain employs TRBV4-3 and TRBJ2-1, with 8 bases fitting TRBD2. Germline V gives CDR1 LGHNA, CDR2 YSLEER. The CDR3 has 17 residues. CDR3 nucleotide sequence: TGCGCCAGTAGCCAAGCCAGCGGGGGTGGTCTAAACAATGAGCAGTTCTTC. Translating gives CASSQASGGGLNNEQFF.

V and J are TRBV7-2 and TRBJ2-1; 8 bases agree with TRBD2. The CDR3 totals 15 residues. Germline-derived CDR1 and CDR2 are SGHTA and FQGNSA. J was trimmed by 5 bases and V by 5 bases; bases with no gene match: 8. DNA for the CDR3: TGTGCCAGCAGCCCGGGGGGGCTCTTCGACAATGAGCAGTTCTTC. Its protein product is CASSPGGLFDNEQFF.

The genes are TRBV7-2 and TRBJ2-3; D is unresolved. Germline V lookup: CDR1 SGHTA, CDR2 FQGNSA. Trimming shortened V by 2 bases and J by 2 bases, and 5 bases separated the two germline ends. The CDR3 runs 13 residues. CDR3 DNA sequence: TGTGCCAGCAGCTTAAAGTACACAGATACGCAGTATTTT. This gives the protein CASSLKYTDTQYF.

A few counts support this clonotype. This chain joins TRBV12-3 or TRBV12-4 and TRBJ2-5; the match to TRBD2 covers 10 bases. CDR3 length: 16 residues. The ends lost 2 bases at V and 5 bases at J; junction bases unmatched: 8. CDR3 residues: CASSLPQRGGRETQYF. The CDR3, as DNA: TGTGCCAGCAGTTTACCCCAGCGGGGGGGCAGGGAGACCCAGTACTTC.

The chain uses TRBV19 and TRBJ1-4; 7 bases match TRBD1. Germline V gene data show CDR1 as LNHDA and CDR2 as SQIVND (reference sequence). The CDR3 length is 15 residues. The V gene end was trimmed by 4 bases and the J gene end by 1 base; junction bases not matched to a gene: 3. For the CDR3, the DNA is TGTGCCAGTAGTAGAGGGGACAGAACTAATGAAAAACTGTTTTTT. Amino acids: CASSRGDRTNEKLFF.

This chain links TRBV4-1 with TRBJ2-7; D is uncertain. The length of the CDR3 is 14 residues. The germline V gene has CDR1 MGHRA and CDR2 YSYEKL. Trimming cost V 4 bases and J 3 bases, with 13 bases left between them. The CDR3 region is CASSPSKRNYEQYF. In DNA form, the CDR3 reads TGCGCCAGCAGCCCGTCAAAGAGGAACTACGAGCAGTACTTC.

The chain carries TRBV11-2 and TRBJ2-1; 8 bases align to TRBD2. Germline trimming cut 4 bases from V and 6 bases from J; bases unmatched to any gene: 5. Germline V lookup: CDR1 SGHAT, CDR2 FQNNGV. This CDR3 is 14 amino acids long. The CDR3 here is CASSSGLVGNEQFF. CDR3 bases: TGTGCCAGCAGCTCGGGACTAGTTGGCAATGAGCAGTTCTTC.

The chain recombines TRBV12-3 or TRBV12-4 with TRBJ2-7; D is tentatively TRBD1 or TRBD2 (5 bases each). The CDR3 is made up of 15 amino acids. Trimming stripped 5 bases from V and 1 base from J, with 15 bases between. CDR3 region: CASSLLLEGSYEQYF. CDR3 sequence (DNA): TGTGCCAGCAGTCTCCTCCTCGAGGGGTCCTACGAGCAGTACTTC.